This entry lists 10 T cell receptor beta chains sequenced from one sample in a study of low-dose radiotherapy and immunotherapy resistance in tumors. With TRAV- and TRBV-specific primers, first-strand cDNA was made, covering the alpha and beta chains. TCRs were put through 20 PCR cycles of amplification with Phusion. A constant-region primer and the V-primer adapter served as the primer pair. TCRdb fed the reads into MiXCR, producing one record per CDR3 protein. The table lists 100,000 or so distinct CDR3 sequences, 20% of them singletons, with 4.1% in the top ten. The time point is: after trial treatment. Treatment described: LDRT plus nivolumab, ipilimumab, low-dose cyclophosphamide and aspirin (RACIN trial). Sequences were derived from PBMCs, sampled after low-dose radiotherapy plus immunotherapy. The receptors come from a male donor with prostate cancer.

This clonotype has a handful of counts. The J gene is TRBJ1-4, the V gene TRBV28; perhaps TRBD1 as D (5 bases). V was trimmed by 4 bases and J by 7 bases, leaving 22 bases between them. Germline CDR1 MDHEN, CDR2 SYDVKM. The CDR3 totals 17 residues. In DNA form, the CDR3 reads TGTGCCAGCAGTTCCCGCCCCGGGGCCCGTTCGAGTGAAAAACTGTTTTTT. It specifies CASSSRPGARSSEKLFF.

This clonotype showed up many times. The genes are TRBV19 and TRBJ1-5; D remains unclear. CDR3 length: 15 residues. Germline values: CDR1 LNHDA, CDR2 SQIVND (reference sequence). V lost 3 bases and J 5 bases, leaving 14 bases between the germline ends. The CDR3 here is CASSMWRNWDQPQHF. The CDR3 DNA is TGTGCCAGTAGTATGTGGAGAAACTGGGATCAGCCCCAGCATTTT.

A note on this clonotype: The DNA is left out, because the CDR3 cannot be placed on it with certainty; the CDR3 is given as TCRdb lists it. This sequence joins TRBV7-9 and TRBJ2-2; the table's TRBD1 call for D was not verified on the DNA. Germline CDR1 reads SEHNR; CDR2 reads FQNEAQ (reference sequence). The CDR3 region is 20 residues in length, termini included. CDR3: CASSLETPANTGELFFFFFF.

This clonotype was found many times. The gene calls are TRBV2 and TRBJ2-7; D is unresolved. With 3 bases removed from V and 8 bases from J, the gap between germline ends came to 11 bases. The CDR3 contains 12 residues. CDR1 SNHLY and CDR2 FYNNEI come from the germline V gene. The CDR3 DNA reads TGTGCCAGCAGTGAGGCGGAAGTGCAGCAGTACTTC. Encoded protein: CASSEAEVQQYF.

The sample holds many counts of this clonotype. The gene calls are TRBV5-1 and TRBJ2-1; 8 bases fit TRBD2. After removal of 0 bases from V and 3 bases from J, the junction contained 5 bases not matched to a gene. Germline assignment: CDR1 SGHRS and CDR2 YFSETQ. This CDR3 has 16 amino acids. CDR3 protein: CASSLGGTSVYNEQFF. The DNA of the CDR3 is TGCGCCAGCAGCTTGGGGGGGACTAGTGTCTACAATGAGCAGTTCTTC.

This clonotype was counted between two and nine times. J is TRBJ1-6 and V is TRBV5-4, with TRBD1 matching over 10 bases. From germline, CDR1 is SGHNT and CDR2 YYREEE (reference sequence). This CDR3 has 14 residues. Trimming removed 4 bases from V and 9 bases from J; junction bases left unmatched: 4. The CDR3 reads CASSVTGGPSPLHF. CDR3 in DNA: TGTGCCAGCAGCGTGACAGGGGGCCCTTCACCCCTCCACTTT.

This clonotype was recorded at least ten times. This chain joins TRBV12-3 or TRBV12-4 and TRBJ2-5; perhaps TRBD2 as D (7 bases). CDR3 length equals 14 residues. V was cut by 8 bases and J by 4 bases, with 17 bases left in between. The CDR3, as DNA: TGTGCCAGCGGGGGGGGCACGGGGGCAGAGACCCAGTACTTC. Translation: CASGGGTGAETQYF.

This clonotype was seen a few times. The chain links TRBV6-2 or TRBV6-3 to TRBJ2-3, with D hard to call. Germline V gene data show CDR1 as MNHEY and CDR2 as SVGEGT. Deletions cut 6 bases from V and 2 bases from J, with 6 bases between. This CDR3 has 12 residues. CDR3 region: CASRAYTDTQYF. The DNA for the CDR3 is TGTGCCAGCAGGGCCTACACAGATACGCAGTATTTT.

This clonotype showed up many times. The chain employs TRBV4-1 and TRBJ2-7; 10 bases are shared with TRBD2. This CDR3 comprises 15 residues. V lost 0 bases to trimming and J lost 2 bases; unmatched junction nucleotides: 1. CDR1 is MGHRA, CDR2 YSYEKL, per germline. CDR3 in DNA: TGCGCCAGCAGCCAAGAAAGCGGGGGGGCCTACGAGCAGTACTTC. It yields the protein CASSQESGGAYEQYF.

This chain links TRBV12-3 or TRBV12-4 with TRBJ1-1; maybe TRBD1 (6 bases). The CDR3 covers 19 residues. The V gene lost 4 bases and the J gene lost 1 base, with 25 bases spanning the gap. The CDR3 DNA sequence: TGTGCCAGCAGTTCCAAACCCTTTTTACAGGGTCGTAGGAACACTGAAGCTTTCTTT. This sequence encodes CASSSKPFLQGRRNTEAFF.